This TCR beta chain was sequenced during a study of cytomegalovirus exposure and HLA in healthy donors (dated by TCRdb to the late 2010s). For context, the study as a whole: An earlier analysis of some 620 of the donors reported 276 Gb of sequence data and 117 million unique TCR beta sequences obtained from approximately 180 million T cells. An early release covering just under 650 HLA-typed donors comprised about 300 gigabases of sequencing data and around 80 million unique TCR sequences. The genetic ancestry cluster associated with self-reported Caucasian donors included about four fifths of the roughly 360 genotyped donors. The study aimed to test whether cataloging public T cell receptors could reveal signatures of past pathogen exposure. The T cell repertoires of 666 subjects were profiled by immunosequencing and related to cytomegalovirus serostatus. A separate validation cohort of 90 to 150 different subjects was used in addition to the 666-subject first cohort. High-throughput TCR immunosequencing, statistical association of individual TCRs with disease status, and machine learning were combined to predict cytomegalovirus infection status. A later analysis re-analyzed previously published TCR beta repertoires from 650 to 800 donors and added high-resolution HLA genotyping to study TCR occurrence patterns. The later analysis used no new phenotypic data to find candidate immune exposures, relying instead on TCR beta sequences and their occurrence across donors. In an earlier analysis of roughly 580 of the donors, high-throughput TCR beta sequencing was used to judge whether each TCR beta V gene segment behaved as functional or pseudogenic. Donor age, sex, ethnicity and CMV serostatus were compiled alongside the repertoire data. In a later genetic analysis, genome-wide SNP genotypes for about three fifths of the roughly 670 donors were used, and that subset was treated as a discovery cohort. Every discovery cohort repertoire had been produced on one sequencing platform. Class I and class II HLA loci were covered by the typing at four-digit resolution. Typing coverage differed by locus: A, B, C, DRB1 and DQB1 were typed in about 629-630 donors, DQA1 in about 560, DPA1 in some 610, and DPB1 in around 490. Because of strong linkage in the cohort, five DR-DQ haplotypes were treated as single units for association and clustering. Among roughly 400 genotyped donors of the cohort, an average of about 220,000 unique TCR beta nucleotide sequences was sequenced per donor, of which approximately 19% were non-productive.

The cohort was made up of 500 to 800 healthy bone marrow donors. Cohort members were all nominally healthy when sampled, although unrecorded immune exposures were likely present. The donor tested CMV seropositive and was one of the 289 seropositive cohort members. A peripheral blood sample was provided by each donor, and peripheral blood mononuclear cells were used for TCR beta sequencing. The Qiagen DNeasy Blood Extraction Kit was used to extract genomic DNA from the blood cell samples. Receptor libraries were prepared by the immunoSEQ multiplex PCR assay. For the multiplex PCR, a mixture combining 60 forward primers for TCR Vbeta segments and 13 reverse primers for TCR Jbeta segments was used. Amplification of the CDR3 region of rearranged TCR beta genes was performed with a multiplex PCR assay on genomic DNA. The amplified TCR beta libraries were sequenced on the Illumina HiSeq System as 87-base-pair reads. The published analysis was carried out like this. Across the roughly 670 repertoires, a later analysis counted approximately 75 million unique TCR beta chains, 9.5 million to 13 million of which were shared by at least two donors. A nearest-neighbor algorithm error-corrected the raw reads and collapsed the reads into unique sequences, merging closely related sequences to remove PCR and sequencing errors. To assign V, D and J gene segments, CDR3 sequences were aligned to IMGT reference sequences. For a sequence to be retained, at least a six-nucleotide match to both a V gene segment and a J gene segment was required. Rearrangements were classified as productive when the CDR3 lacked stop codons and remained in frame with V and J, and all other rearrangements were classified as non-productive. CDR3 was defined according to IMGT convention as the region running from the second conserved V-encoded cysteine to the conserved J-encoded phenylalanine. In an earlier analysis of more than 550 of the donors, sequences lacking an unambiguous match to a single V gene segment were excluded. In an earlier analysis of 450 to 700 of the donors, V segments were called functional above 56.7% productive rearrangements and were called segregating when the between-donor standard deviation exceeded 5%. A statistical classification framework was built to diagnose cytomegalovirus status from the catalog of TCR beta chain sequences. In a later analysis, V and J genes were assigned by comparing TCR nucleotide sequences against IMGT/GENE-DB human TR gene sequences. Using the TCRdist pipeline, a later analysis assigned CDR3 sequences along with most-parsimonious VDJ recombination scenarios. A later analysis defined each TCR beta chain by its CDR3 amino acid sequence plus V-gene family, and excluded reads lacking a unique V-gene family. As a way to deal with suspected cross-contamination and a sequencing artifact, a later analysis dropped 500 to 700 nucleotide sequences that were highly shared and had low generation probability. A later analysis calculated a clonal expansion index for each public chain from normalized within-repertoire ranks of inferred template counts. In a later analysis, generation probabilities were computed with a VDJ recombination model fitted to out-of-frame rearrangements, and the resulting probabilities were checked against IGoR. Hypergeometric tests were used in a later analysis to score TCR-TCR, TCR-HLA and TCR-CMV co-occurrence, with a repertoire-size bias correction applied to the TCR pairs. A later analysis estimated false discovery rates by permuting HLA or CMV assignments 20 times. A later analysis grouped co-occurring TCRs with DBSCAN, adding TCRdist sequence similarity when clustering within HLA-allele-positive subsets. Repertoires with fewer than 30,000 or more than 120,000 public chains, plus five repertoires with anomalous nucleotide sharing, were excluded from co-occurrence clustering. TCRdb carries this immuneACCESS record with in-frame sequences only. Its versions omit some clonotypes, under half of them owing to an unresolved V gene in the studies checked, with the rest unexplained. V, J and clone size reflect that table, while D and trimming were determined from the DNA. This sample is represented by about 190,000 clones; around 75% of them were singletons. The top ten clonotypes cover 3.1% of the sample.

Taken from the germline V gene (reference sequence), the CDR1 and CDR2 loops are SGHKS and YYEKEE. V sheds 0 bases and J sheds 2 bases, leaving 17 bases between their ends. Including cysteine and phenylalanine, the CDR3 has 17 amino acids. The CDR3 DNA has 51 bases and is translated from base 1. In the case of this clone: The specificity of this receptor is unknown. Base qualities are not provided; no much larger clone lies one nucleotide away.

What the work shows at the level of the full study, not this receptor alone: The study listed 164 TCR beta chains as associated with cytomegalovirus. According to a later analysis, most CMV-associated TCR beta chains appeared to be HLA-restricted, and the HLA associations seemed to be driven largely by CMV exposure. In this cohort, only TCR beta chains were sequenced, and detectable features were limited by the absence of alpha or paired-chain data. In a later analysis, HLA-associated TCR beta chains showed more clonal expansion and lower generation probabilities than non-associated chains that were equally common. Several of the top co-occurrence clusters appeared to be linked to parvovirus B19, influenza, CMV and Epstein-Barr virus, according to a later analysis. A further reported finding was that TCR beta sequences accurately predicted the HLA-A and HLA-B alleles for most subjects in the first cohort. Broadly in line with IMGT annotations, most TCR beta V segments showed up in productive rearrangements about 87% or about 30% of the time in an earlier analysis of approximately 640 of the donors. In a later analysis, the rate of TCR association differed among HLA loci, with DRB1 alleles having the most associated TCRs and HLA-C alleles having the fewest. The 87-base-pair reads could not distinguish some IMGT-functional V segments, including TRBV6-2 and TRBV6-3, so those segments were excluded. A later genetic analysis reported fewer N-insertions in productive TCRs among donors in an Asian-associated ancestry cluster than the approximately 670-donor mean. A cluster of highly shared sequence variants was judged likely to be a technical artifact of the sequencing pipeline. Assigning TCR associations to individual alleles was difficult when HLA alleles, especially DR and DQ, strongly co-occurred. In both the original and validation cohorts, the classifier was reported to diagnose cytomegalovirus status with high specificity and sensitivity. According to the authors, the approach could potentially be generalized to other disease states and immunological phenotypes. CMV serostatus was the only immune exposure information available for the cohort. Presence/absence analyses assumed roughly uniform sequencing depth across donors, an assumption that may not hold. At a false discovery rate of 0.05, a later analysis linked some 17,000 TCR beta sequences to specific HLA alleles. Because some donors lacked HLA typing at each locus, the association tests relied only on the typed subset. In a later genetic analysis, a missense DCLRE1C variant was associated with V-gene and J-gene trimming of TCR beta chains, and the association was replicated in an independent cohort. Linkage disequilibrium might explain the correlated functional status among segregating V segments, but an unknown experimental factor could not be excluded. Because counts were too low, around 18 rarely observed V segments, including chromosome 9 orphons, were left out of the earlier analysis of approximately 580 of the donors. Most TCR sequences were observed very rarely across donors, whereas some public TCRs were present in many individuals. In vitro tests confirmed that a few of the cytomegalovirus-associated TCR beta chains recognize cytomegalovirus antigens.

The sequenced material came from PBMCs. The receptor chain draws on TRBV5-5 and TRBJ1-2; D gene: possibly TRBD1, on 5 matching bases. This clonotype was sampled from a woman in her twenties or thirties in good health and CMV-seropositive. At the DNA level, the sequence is TGTGCCAGCAGCTTGGCCCCCGAGCAGGGCACCAACTATGGCTACACCTTC. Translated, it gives CASSLAPEQGTNYGYTF.